The source of this T cell receptor (beta chain) is a study of untreated major depressive disorder. Study-level points and caveats: Sequencing comparisons covered only three preselected Vbeta families. CD4+ T cells from depressed patients used TRBV05-01 (Vbeta 5.1) more often than controls.

Data came from immunoSEQ multiplex PCR; TCRdb stores just in-frame clones and leaves some out. The data show 21,000 or so clones, with approximately 87% seen just once and 4.5% to 6.5% held by the top ten. The V gene's germline CDR1 is ENHRY and CDR2 SYGVKD. V lost 2 bases to trimming and J lost 0 bases, with 10 bases between them. CDR3 length equals 15 residues. This clone was counted a single time. Antigen: not known. Thawed PBMCs underwent magnetic negative selection for CD4+ T cells. The V call is TRBV10-3, the J call TRBJ1-1; D uncertain. The sample taken for sequencing was CD4+ T cells from PBMCs. The receptor was isolated from a woman aged 25 to 45 in good health. Here the CDR3 reads CAISERADMNTEAFF. The CDR3, as DNA: TGTGCCATCAGTGAGAGGGCAGATATGAACACTGAAGCTTTCTTT.